Listed below are T cell receptor beta chains from one sample, sequenced in a study of T cells in Graves' hyperthyroidism and ophthalmopathy. One entry per CDR3 protein results from TCRdb running MiXCR on the multiplex PCR reads. The sample records nearly 750,000 distinct CDR3 sequences, roughly 32% being singletons. What was sequenced was blood. The receptors originated from a woman aged 40 to 49 with Graves' hyperthyroidism. The CDR3 runs from the conserved cysteine through the conserved F or W. A D gene is named only where the DNA matches it firmly. Clone size is stated in some rows and not others, as once, few, many or a class when expanded.

V	size	D	J	CDR3	DNA
TRBV5-1	-	-	TRBJ1-4	CASSLVGGSNEKLFF	TGCGCCAGCAGCTTGGTCGGGGGTTCAAATGAAAAACTGTTTTTT
TRBV7-9	once	TRBD2	TRBJ2-7	CASSPGLAGGSSSYEQYF	TGTGCCAGCAGCCCTGGACTAGCGGGAGGTTCTAGCTCCTACGAGCAGTACTTC
TRBV4-1	few	-	TRBJ1-2	CASSQERVGGYGYTF	TGCGCCAGCAGCCAAGAGAGGGTAGGAGGCTATGGCTACACCTTC
TRBV20-1	-	TRBD1	TRBJ2-5	CSARRDRGNQPQYF	TGCAGTGCTAGACGGGACAGGGGAAATCAGCCCCAGTACTTC
TRBV6-5	few	TRBD2	TRBJ2-5	CASNYDLSVIAGYQETQYF	TGTGCCAGCAACTACGACTTGAGTGTGATAGCGGGGTACCAAGAGACCCAGTACTTC
TRBV28	few	-	TRBJ2-7	CASGAGFAGEQYF	TGTGCCAGTGGTGCGGGTTTTGCGGGCGAGCAGTACTTC
TRBV3-1	-	TRBD1	TRBJ1-3	CASSRDRFQTENTIYF	TGTGCCAGCAGCAGGGACAGGTTCCAGACTGAAAACACCATATATTTT
TRBV12-3/TRBV12-4	many	-	TRBJ2-5	CASRRAEGQETQYF	TGTGCCAGCAGAAGAGCGGAGGGCCAAGAGACCCAGTACTTC
TRBV24-1	many	TRBD2	TRBJ2-2	CATTGTNQNTGELFF	TGTGCCACCACCGGGACTAACCAGAACACCGGGGAGCTGTTTTTT
TRBV29-1	-	TRBD2	TRBJ2-2	CSLGLEGVRELFF	TGCAGCTTAGGACTAGAGGGAGTCCGGGAGCTGTTTTTT
TRBV7-8	-	-	TRBJ2-7	CASSWGARAGYEQYF	TGTGCCAGCAGTTGGGGGGCGAGGGCAGGGTACGAGCAGTACTTC
TRBV30	-	-	TRBJ1-5	CAWNSGSNQPQHF	TGTGCCTGGAATTCGGGTAGCAATCAGCCCCAGCATTTT
TRBV4-3	few	-	TRBJ1-5	CASSQDGQRGGNQPQHF	TGCGCCAGCAGCCAAGATGGGCAAAGGGGAGGCAATCAGCCCCAGCATTTT
TRBV9	-	TRBD1	TRBJ2-7	CASSFRTGLAYEQYF	TGTGCCAGCAGCTTCAGGACAGGTCTTGCCTACGAGCAGTACTTC
TRBV28	-	-	TRBJ1-1	CASSSPGQFRGNTEAFF	TGTGCCAGCAGTTCTCCGGGACAATTTCGAGGGAACACTGAAGCTTTCTTT
TRBV2	-	TRBD1	TRBJ1-6	CARATGDGSPLHF	TGTGCCAGGGCTACAGGGGACGGTTCACCCCTCCACTTT
TRBV5-4	-	TRBD2	TRBJ2-7	CASRKLAGAGEQYF	TGTGCCAGCAGGAAGCTAGCGGGGGCTGGCGAGCAGTACTTC
TRBV20-1	few	-	TRBJ1-1	CSAQDVRNTEAFF	TGCAGTGCCCAGGACGTCAGGAACACTGAAGCTTTCTTT
TRBV29-1	many	TRBD1	TRBJ1-4	CSVVDRDEKLFF	TGCAGCGTCGTAGACAGGGATGAAAAACTGTTTTTT
TRBV10-2	-	-	TRBJ1-6	CASSQEPGAGYNSPLHF	TGCGCCAGCAGCCAAGAGCCCGGGGCAGGTTATAATTCACCCCTCCACTTT
TRBV19	many	-	TRBJ1-1	CATRPEVRTEAFF	TGTGCCACTAGGCCCGAAGTACGCACTGAAGCTTTCTTT
TRBV2	many	-	TRBJ2-5	CASSEGDVRETQYF	TGTGCCAGCAGTGAAGGGGACGTCCGAGAGACCCAGTACTTC
TRBV19	few	-	TRBJ1-5	CASSQGDAQPQHF	TGTGCCAGTAGTCAAGGGGATGCTCAGCCCCAGCATTTT
TRBV10-3	many	TRBD1	TRBJ1-3	CAIRNRDRVSGNTIYF	TGTGCCATCAGGAATCGGGACAGGGTCTCTGGAAACACCATATATTTT
TRBV20-1	few	TRBD2	TRBJ2-7	CSARDRLAVPSNEQYF	TGCAGTGCTAGAGATCGTCTAGCGGTCCCCTCCAACGAGCAGTACTTC
TRBV20-1	few	TRBD2	TRBJ2-7	CSATYSGGGSRQYF	TGCAGTGCTACCTATAGCGGGGGGGGGTCCAGGCAGTACTTC
TRBV11-2	few	-	TRBJ2-2	CASSFTGQGTGELFF	TGTGCCAGCAGCTTCACGGGGCAGGGGACCGGGGAGCTGTTTTTT
TRBV19	-	-	TRBJ2-5	CASMGGQQETQYF	TGTGCCAGTATGGGCGGACAGCAAGAGACCCAGTACTTC
TRBV12-3/TRBV12-4	-	TRBD2	TRBJ2-7	CASRSGLAGVEYF	TGTGCCAGCAGAAGTGGACTAGCGGGGGTAGAGTACTTC
TRBV19	few	-	TRBJ2-5	CASSIGPGVETQYF	TGTGCCAGTAGTATAGGCCCAGGGGTAGAGACCCAGTACTTC
TRBV6-5	-	-	TRBJ1-2	CASSGVAFLSDYGYTF	TGTGCCAGCAGTGGGGTAGCTTTTCTCTCAGACTATGGCTACACCTTC
TRBV5-1	few	-	TRBJ1-1	CASSWGDLPAEAFF	TGCGCCAGCAGCTGGGGGGATCTTCCCGCTGAAGCTTTCTTT
TRBV4-3	many	-	TRBJ1-1	CASSQGSSLNTEAFF	TGCGCCAGCAGCCAAGGGAGCAGTTTGAACACTGAAGCTTTCTTT
TRBV6-5	-	TRBD1	TRBJ2-5	CASSYAMDRGETQYF	TGTGCCAGCAGTTACGCGATGGACAGGGGAGAGACCCAGTACTTC
TRBV4-3	-	TRBD1	TRBJ1-1	CASSQRLGQGIGEAFF	TGCGCCAGCAGCCAAAGGTTAGGACAGGGGATTGGTGAAGCTTTCTTT
TRBV6-5	few	-	TRBJ2-5	CASSYWDKRETQYF	TGTGCCAGCAGTTACTGGGATAAGCGGGAGACCCAGTACTTC